Each of the 2 T cell receptor beta chains below was sequenced from the same sample in a study of radiation and T cells in renal cell carcinoma (dated by TCRdb to 2020 to 2022). What this sample's time point label stands for: blood 4 weeks post-SBRT, at nephrectomy. Explained via the paper, the treatment or condition label denotes: 15 Gy SBRT to primary tumor, nephrectomy 4 weeks later. The method was the immunoSEQ multiplex PCR assay. Here the immuneACCESS table is served through TCRdb, limited to in-frame sequences with V and J called. Missing clones are a known gap in these copies; in checked studies unresolved V genes cover under half, and the rest lacks a known reason. This sample lists around 170,000 clones; about 88% were detected once. The ten largest clones take up approximately 10% of the sample. The sequencing here drew on blood, taken from a patient whose treatment included radiotherapy and nephrectomy. These receptors all come from a woman in her forties or fifties with renal cell carcinoma.

This chain joins TRBV6-1 and TRBJ1-5; D remains ambiguous. Trimming left V 1 base short and J 3 bases short, with 10 bases between. This CDR3 contains 15 residues. The germline gives CDR1 MNHNS, CDR2 SASEGT. The CDR3 DNA sequence: TGTGCCAGCAGTGAAGGCGGGCGGTCCAATCAGCCCCAGCATTTT. Its translation is CASSEGGRSNQPQHF.

The rearrangement uses TRBV14 and TRBJ2-1; D remains unclear. The germline CDR1 and CDR2 sequences are SGHDN and FVKESK. The V gene lost 3 bases and the J gene lost 7 bases, with 4 bases spanning the gap. The CDR3 sequence is 11 residues long. CDR3 sequence reads: CASSHWNEQFF. The CDR3 nucleotides read TGTGCCAGCAGCCATTGGAATGAGCAGTTCTTC.